The 7 T cell receptor beta chains given below trace back to one sample, sequenced in a study of T-cell memory formation after mild COVID-19. A single record per CDR3 protein comes from TCRdb applying MiXCR to the 5' RACE reads. The table lists under 600,000 distinct CDR3 sequences, roughly a fifth of them singletons. Sequencing was performed on PBMCs or a T cell subset sorted from them (not recorded which). These receptors came from an adult woman who had mild COVID-19 (a few samples of this study predate the infection). Cell type and time point are not known.

The rearrangement joins TRBV12-3 or TRBV12-4 to TRBJ1-5; 7 bases agree with TRBD1. CDR3 length equals 15 residues. The ends lost 5 bases at V and 6 bases at J; junction bases unmatched: 10. The CDR3, as DNA: TGTGCCAGCAGTCCTCGACAGGGTACGGGTCAGCCCCAGCATTTT. This encodes CASSPRQGTGQPQHF.

V and J are TRBV9 and TRBJ2-1; 11 bases agree with TRBD2. CDR1 is SGDLS, CDR2 YYNGEE, per germline. The ends lost 3 bases at V and 10 bases at J; junction bases unmatched: 9. The CDR3 is 15 residues long. CDR3 protein: CASSAGLAALAEQFF. DNA for the CDR3: TGTGCCAGCAGCGCGGGACTAGCGGCCTTGGCGGAGCAGTTCTTC.

This clonotype was seen only a few times. This chain links TRBV20-1 with TRBJ2-1; 8 bases match TRBD1. The CDR3 has 16 residues. V lost 0 bases and J lost 4; bases outside the gene matches: 8. Germline loops: CDR1 DFQATT, CDR2 SNEGSKA (reference sequence). CDR3 in amino acids: CSARDRAGGAYNEQFF. CDR3 nucleotide sequence: TGCAGTGCTAGAGATAGGGCAGGGGGCGCTTACAATGAGCAGTTCTTC.

The rearrangement joins TRBV6-6 to TRBJ2-3; D might be TRBD1 (6 bases). Germline CDR1 MNHNY, CDR2 SVGAGI (reference sequence). V was trimmed by 4 bases and J by 1 base, leaving 12 bases between them. The CDR3 spans 15 residues. In DNA form, the CDR3 reads TGTGCCAGCAGTTTAGGACAGTTGGGCACAGATACGCAGTATTTT. Translation gives CASSLGQLGTDTQYF.

The chain couples TRBV7-3 to TRBJ1-2; TRBD1 matches at 7 bases. Germline V gene data show CDR1 as SGHTA and CDR2 as FQGTGA. Trimming cost V 5 bases and J 8 bases; bases outside gene matches: 5. The CDR3 contains 12 residues. The chain's CDR3 is CASSPTGQGYTF. CDR3 bases: TGTGCCAGCAGCCCGACAGGGCAAGGCTACACCTTC.

V is TRBV10-3 and J is TRBJ2-1; 13 nucleotides agree with TRBD2. The CDR3 is 16 residues long. Trimming cost V 4 bases and J 4 bases; bases outside gene matches: 4. The germline gives CDR1 ENHRY, CDR2 SYGVKD. The chain's CDR3 is CAISGTSGSLYNEQFF. The CDR3 DNA is TGTGCCATCAGTGGGACTAGCGGGAGCTTGTACAATGAGCAGTTCTTC.

This chain joins TRBV12-3 or TRBV12-4 and TRBJ1-2; unclear D gene. This CDR3 contains 13 residues. The V end lost 6 bases, the J end lost 8 bases, and 16 bases lay between the germline ends. The CDR3, as DNA: TGTGCCAGCAGCCCTGAACCGGGCAGAGGCTACACCTTC. Protein product: CASSPEPGRGYTF.